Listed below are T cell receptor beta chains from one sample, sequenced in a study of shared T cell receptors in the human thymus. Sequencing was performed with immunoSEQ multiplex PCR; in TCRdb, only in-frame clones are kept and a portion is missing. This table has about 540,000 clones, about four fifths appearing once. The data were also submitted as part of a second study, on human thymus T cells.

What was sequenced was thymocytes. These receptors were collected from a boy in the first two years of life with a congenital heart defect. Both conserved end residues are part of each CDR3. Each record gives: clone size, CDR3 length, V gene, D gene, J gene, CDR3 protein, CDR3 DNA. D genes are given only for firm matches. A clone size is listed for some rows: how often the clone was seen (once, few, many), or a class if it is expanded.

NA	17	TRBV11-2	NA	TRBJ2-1	CASSFPEAGMSYNEQFF	TGTGCCAGCAGCTTCCCCGAGGCGGGTATGTCCTACAATGAGCAGTTCTTC
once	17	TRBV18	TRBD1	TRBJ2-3	CASSPGPDRGLADTQYF	TGTGCCAGCTCACCCGGACCGGACAGGGGGTTAGCAGATACGCAGTATTTT
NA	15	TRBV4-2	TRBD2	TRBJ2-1	CASSQVTSGSNEQFF	TGTGCCAGCAGCCAGGTGACTAGCGGGAGCAATGAGCAGTTCTTC
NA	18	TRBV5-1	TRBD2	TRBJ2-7	CASSLGLITSGGAYEQYF	TGCGCCAGCAGCTTGGGGCTAATTACTAGCGGGGGAGCCTACGAGCAGTACTTC
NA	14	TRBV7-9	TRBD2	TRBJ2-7	CASSGTSGSYEQYF	TGTGCCAGCAGTGGGACTAGCGGCTCCTACGAGCAGTACTTC
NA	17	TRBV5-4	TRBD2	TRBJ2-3	CASSFRLLAGSTDTQYF	TGTGCCAGCAGCTTCCGGCTGCTAGCGGGGTCCACAGATACGCAGTATTTT
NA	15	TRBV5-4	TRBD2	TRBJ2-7	CASSLTSGKHYEQYF	TGTGCCAGCAGCCTCACTAGCGGGAAACACTACGAGCAGTACTTC
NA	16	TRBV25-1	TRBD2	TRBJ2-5	CASSAGTSGRRETQYF	TGTGCCAGCAGTGCCGGGACTAGCGGGAGGCGGGAGACCCAGTACTTC
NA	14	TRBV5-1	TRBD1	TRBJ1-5	CASSTTGESQPQHF	TGCGCCAGCAGCACGACAGGGGAGAGTCAGCCCCAGCATTTT
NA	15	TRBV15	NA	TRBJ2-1	CATSRDLGRVNEQFF	TGTGCCACCAGCAGAGATCTAGGCAGAGTCAATGAGCAGTTCTTC
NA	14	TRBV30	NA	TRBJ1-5	CAWSEGEGYQPQHF	TGTGCCTGGAGTGAAGGGGAGGGGTATCAGCCCCAGCATTTT
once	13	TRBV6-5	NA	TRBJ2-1	CASSEVGGNEQFF	TGTGCCAGCTCAGAAGTGGGGGGCAATGAGCAGTTCTTC
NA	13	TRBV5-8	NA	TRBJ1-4	CASIRGFGEKLFF	TGTGCCAGCATCAGGGGTTTCGGTGAAAAACTGTTTTTT
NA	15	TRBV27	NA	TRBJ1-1	CASSLSMRGRTEAFF	TGTGCCAGCAGTTTATCAATGAGGGGGAGAACTGAAGCTTTCTTT
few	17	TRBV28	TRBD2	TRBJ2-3	CASRTGTSGRLGDTQYF	TGTGCCAGCAGAACGGGGACTAGCGGGAGGCTGGGGGATACGCAGTATTTT
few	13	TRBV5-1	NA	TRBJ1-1	CASSLDTNTEAFF	TGCGCCAGCAGCTTGGATACTAACACTGAAGCTTTCTTT
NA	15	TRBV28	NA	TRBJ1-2	CASSSVASSNYGYTF	TGTGCCAGCAGTTCAGTAGCAAGTTCTAACTATGGCTACACCTTC
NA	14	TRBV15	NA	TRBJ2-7	CATSRERHTYEQYF	TGTGCCACCAGCAGAGAGCGACACACCTACGAGCAGTACTTC
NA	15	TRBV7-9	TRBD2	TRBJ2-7	CASSFGGSLSYEQYF	TGTGCCAGCAGCTTCGGCGGGAGCCTCTCCTACGAGCAGTACTTC
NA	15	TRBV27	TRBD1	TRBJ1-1	CASKADRAHNTEAFF	TGTGCCAGCAAAGCGGACAGGGCTCATAACACTGAAGCTTTCTTT